This T cell receptor beta chain was sequenced for a study of T cells in Graves' hyperthyroidism and ophthalmopathy. Findings and limits, study-wide: A 13 V-J signature model discriminated ophthalmopathy versus stable hyperthyroidism.

This clonotype was detected many times. Its antigen is unknown. Authors of the study amplified TCR beta CDR3 regions from RNA transcripts. A set of HTBI primers served as the primers for a first-round RT-PCR of the TCR CDR3. TCRdb re-called the multiplex PCR reads through MiXCR, storing one row per CDR3 protein. The sample lists roughly 560,000 distinct CDR3 sequences, roughly 15% occurring once. Between the trimmed V and J ends, which lost 6 bases and 3 bases, there was a span of 9 bases. CDR1 and CDR2 (germline): MNHEY, SVGEGT. CDR3 length equals 12 residues. The chain uses TRBV6-2 or TRBV6-3 and TRBJ2-7, with D unclear. The sequence was obtained from a woman aged 35 to 49 with Graves' ophthalmopathy. Sequencing was performed on blood. The CDR3 bases are TGTGCCAGCAGCCCAGCGTACTACGAGCAGTACTTC. Translation gives CASSPAYYEQYF.